Each of the 21 T cell receptor beta chains below was sequenced from the same sample in a study of T cells in Graves' hyperthyroidism and ophthalmopathy. RNA transcripts yielded amplified TCR beta CDR3 regions. TCR CDR3 underwent first-round RT-PCR with the HTBI primer set. TCRdb reprocessed the multiplex PCR reads with MiXCR, giving one entry per CDR3 protein. The sample holds hundreds of thousands of distinct CDR3 sequences, about 20% seen once. The material sequenced was blood. All receptors come from a woman in her seventies with Graves' ophthalmopathy.

The chain links TRBV6-2 or TRBV6-3 to TRBJ1-5; 10 positions agree with TRBD1. CDR1 MNHEY and CDR2 SVGEGT come from the germline V gene. Trimming removed 5 bases from V and 5 bases from J; junction bases left unmatched: 9. CDR3 length equals 16 residues. In DNA form, the CDR3 reads TGTGCCAGCAGTAAAACCGGGACAGGGGTGGATCAGCCCCAGCATTTT. This sequence encodes CASSKTGTGVDQPQHF.

Points on this clonotype: One junction end does not reproduce the germline sequence, and a read error may be involved. DNA for the CDR3: TGTGCCAGCAGCCCTAGACGGACGTACAATGAGCAGCTCTTC. Translation: CASSPRRTYNEQLF. The chain links TRBV7-6 to TRBJ2-1; D gene unclear. The CDR3 has 14 amino acids. The V gene's germline CDR1 is SGHVS and CDR2 FNYEAQ.

The chain joins TRBV10-2 to TRBJ2-1; tentatively, D is TRBD1 or TRBD2 (5 bases each). V lost 1 base to trimming and J lost 7 bases, with 5 bases between them. Germline CDR1 WSHSY, CDR2 SAAADI. This CDR3 is built from 12 residues. The CDR3 DNA reads as TGCGCCAGCAGTGAGTGGGGGAATGAGCAGTTCTTC. Translation: CASSEWGNEQFF.

This clonotype was observed a handful of times. The chain joins TRBV18 to TRBJ1-1; D gene unclear. Germline V lookup: CDR1 KGHSH, CDR2 LQKENI. The CDR3 consists of 14 residues. Trimming took off 1 base at V and 10 bases at J, with 16 bases between the two ends. The CDR3 coding sequence is TGTGCCAGCTCACCACTAGCCGGGTTGGAGGGAGCTTTCTTT. Residues: CASSPLAGLEGAFF.

The rearrangement links TRBV3-1 to TRBJ1-1, with a possible D match to TRBD1 (5 bases). Looked up from germline, CDR1 is LGHDT and CDR2 is YNNKEL (reference sequence). The V and J ends lost 3 bases and 0 bases respectively, with 11 bases between them. The length of the CDR3 is 15 residues. The CDR3 spells CASSQLSTVNTEAFF. The CDR3 region has the DNA TGTGCCAGCAGCCAGCTTTCGACAGTGAACACTGAAGCTTTCTTT.

In its sample, this clonotype was seen many times. The chain combines TRBV12-3 or TRBV12-4 with TRBJ1-6; TRBD1 matches 9 bases. J lost 11 bases, V lost 4 bases, and 12 bases had no gene match. CDR3 length: 16 amino acids. The CDR3 region is CASSSRTGQGLAPLHF. CDR3 nucleotides: TGTGCCAGCAGTTCCAGGACTGGACAGGGGCTGGCACCCCTCCACTTT.

In regard to this clonotype: Relative to the germline gene, one junction end is altered; a read error may explain this. The rearrangement links TRBV7-6 to TRBJ1-5; D might be TRBD1 (6 bases). The CDR3 covers 14 residues. Germline V gene data show CDR1 as SGHVS and CDR2 as FNYEAQ. The CDR3 DNA reads TGTGCCAGCAGCCTAGGGGGTAGCAGTCAGCCCCAGCATTTT. This sequence encodes CASSLGGSSQPQHF.

This clonotype was counted at least ten times. The chain recombines TRBV12-3 or TRBV12-4 with TRBJ2-1, with 12 bases that match TRBD2. The J segment lost 7 bases and the V segment lost 5 bases, leaving 9 bases of the junction unmatched. The CDR3 consists of 16 residues. CDR3 nucleotide sequence: TGTGCCAGCAGTCGGGGGACTAGCGGGTTCCCGAATGAGCAGTTCTTC. This encodes CASSRGTSGFPNEQFF.

This clonotype was found a few times. The rearrangement uses TRBV5-1 and TRBJ2-7; 8 bases are a match to TRBD2. Germline V gene data show CDR1 as SGHRS and CDR2 as YFSETQ. The J segment lost 7 bases and the V segment lost 7 bases, leaving 13 bases of the junction unmatched. This CDR3 comprises 14 residues. The CDR3 protein is CASGRAGEGGEQYF. CDR3 in DNA: TGCGCCAGCGGTAGAGCGGGAGAGGGGGGAGAGCAGTACTTC.

The chain employs TRBV6-2 or TRBV6-3 and TRBJ2-3; 8 bases agree with TRBD2. From germline, CDR1 is MNHEY and CDR2 SVGEGT. The CDR3 totals 15 residues. The chain's CDR3 is CVTSGGLAGPYTQYF. As DNA, the CDR3 is TGTGTCACCAGTGGGGGATTAGCGGGACCATATACGCAGTATTTT.

CDR3 sequence: CASSLGQGASRPGELFF. CDR3 DNA sequence: TGCGCCAGCAGCTTGGGACAGGGGGCATCCAGGCCCGGGGAGCTGTTTTTT. The gene calls are TRBV5-1 and TRBJ2-2, with 10 positions matching TRBD1. This CDR3 has 17 residues. Germline CDR1 reads SGHRS; CDR2 reads YFSETQ. The ends lost 0 bases at V and 6 bases at J; junction bases unmatched: 8.

Worth noting for this clonotype: Compared with germline, one end of the junction differs, possibly owing to a read error. The rearrangement joins TRBV20-1 to TRBJ1-2; D perhaps matches TRBD1 (5 bases). The germline CDR1 and CDR2 sequences are DFQATT and SNEGSKA (reference sequence). This CDR3 has 13 residues. The CDR3 sequence: CSAPTPDNYGYTF. In DNA form, the CDR3 reads TGCAGTGCTCCAACACCGGACAACTATGGTTACACCTTC.

This chain links TRBV7-9 with TRBJ2-1; no reliable D call. V was pared by 5 bases and J by 0 bases, with 14 bases between. There are 16 residues in the CDR3. The germline V gene has CDR1 SEHNR and CDR2 FQNEAQ (reference sequence). The CDR3 DNA reads as TGTGCCAGCAGCCCACTCTGGGCTAGCTCCTACAATGAGCAGTTCTTC. It yields the protein CASSPLWASSYNEQFF.

The chain has TRBV7-3 and TRBJ1-6; D call uncertain. Germline-derived CDR1 and CDR2 are SGHTA and FQGTGA. V shed 4 bases and J shed 0 bases, with 19 bases lying between them. The CDR3 totals 19 residues. CDR3 sequence (DNA): TGTGCCAGCAGCTCCCCAGCCCCAAAAAGGAGCTCCTATAATTCACCCCTCCACTTT. Amino acid sequence: CASSSPAPKRSSYNSPLHF.

This clonotype was seen a handful of times. The chain employs TRBV20-1 and TRBJ2-1; 9 bases fit TRBD2. Germline loops: CDR1 DFQATT, CDR2 SNEGSKA (reference sequence). The V gene end was trimmed by 2 bases and the J gene end by 4 bases; junction bases not matched to a gene: 0. The CDR3 runs 13 residues. Here the CDR3 reads CSARLAGYNEQFF. CDR3 bases: TGCAGTGCTAGACTAGCGGGATACAATGAGCAGTTCTTC.

This clonotype was detected ten times or more. The chain carries TRBV28 and TRBJ2-5; D might be TRBD1 (5 bases). CDR1 is MDHEN and CDR2 is SYDVKM in the germline V gene. The CDR3 has 15 residues. V shed 6 bases and J shed 1 base, with 15 bases lying between them. The chain's CDR3 is CASSLAGTGQETQYF. The CDR3 DNA is TGTGCCAGCAGCTTGGCCGGTACAGGCCAAGAGACCCAGTACTTC.

This clonotype was found many times. The rearrangement links TRBV5-1 to TRBJ1-5, with a weak D call TRBD1 (5 bases). The CDR3 runs to 14 residues. From germline, CDR1 is SGHRS and CDR2 YFSETQ. V shed 4 bases and J shed 4 bases, with 12 bases lying between them. The CDR3 sequence: CASSLWGRNQPQHF. CDR3 nucleotide sequence: TGCGCCAGCAGCCTCTGGGGACGTAATCAGCCCCAGCATTTT.

This clonotype showed up just a few times. The CDR3 here is CAWSEASGITDTQYF. DNA of the CDR3: TGTGCCTGGAGTGAGGCTAGCGGGATAACGGATACGCAGTATTTT. The chain recombines TRBV30 with TRBJ2-3; the match to TRBD2 covers 9 bases. J gave up 6 bases and V 1 base, and 8 bases lay outside the gene matches. Germline CDR1 and CDR2: GTSNPN and SVGIG (reference sequence). This CDR3 contains 15 residues.

In its sample, this clonotype was seen a few times. This chain links TRBV3-1 with TRBJ1-2; D is unclear. This CDR3 region has 14 residues. Germline CDR1 reads LGHDT; CDR2 reads YNNKEL (reference sequence). The V and J ends lost 1 base and 6 bases respectively, with 12 bases between them. The CDR3 is CASSQVSGVDGYTF. The CDR3 coding sequence is TGTGCCAGCAGCCAAGTCTCCGGGGTCGATGGCTACACCTTC.

This clonotype was counted only a few times. The genes are TRBV12-3 or TRBV12-4 and TRBJ1-2, with a weak D call TRBD1 (5 bases). The V and J ends lost 5 bases and 5 bases respectively, with 18 bases between them. The CDR3 consists of 15 residues. DNA of the CDR3: TGTGCCAGCAGTCCTACGGGGAGGCAGGGTTATGGCTACACCTTC. Its protein is CASSPTGRQGYGYTF.

This clonotype was seen more than once but under ten times. CDR3 DNA: TGTGCCAGCAGCGACAGGGCCAATCAGCCCCAGCATTTT. Translated, it gives CASSDRANQPQHF. J is TRBJ1-5 and V is TRBV2; 7 bases match TRBD1. Germline V gives CDR1 SNHLY, CDR2 FYNNEI. Unmatched junction bases numbered 2, after V lost 6 bases and J lost 3 bases. The length of the CDR3 is 13 residues.